The 17 T cell receptor beta chains reported below all come from one sample, sequenced in a study of blood T cells in healthy people across ages. Combining a sample-barcoded 5' primer with a J-beta primer mix, a second PCR ran for about 6 to 12 cycles. TCRdb reprocessed the 5' RACE reads via MiXCR and lists one record per CDR3 protein. The data show approximately 1,700,000 distinct CDR3 sequences, more than 35% seen once. Sequencing was carried out using blood. The receptors come from a human donor in good health.

This chain joins TRBV7-2 and TRBJ2-1, with D perhaps TRBD1 (5 bases). V dropped 8 bases and J dropped 12 bases, with 23 bases sitting between them. This CDR3 spans 14 amino acids. The germline V gene encodes CDR1 SGHTA and CDR2 FQGNSA. The CDR3 DNA follows: TGTGCCAGCGGCTCCCGGACGGTCTGGGGCGCGCAGTTCTTC. Protein: CASGSRTVWGAQFF.

This clonotype was seen more than once but under ten times. V is TRBV12-3 or TRBV12-4 and J is TRBJ2-1; D unclear. The CDR3 spans 14 residues. V lost 2 bases to trimming and J lost 4 bases, with 9 bases between them. CDR3 nucleotides: TGTGCCAGCAGTTTAACGACCGCGTACAATGAGCAGTTCTTC. Residues: CASSLTTAYNEQFF.

This chain links TRBV10-3 with TRBJ2-3; possibly TRBD2 for D (7 bases). Germline V gives CDR1 ENHRY, CDR2 SYGVKD. The CDR3 consists of 15 residues. Trimming took 3 bases from V and 0 from J, leaving 10 bases between them. The CDR3 is CAISERGGSTDTQYF. CDR3 in DNA: TGTGCCATCAGTGAAAGGGGGGGTAGCACAGATACGCAGTATTTT.

In its sample, this clonotype was seen a few times. CDR3 sequence: CSARDIETASTDTQYF. For the CDR3, the DNA is TGCAGTGCTAGAGATATCGAAACCGCTAGCACAGATACGCAGTATTTT. This chain connects TRBV20-1 to TRBJ2-3; D ambiguous. CDR3 length: 16 residues. From germline, CDR1 is DFQATT and CDR2 SNEGSKA (reference sequence). V was pared by 0 bases and J by 0 bases, with 13 bases between.

Only a few counts were recorded for this clonotype. A much larger clonotype is one base distant, so this may be a read error. The gene calls are TRBV7-8 and TRBJ2-6, with a weak D call TRBD1 (5 bases). Per the germline V gene, CDR1 is SGHVS and CDR2 is FQNEAQ. This CDR3 is built from 15 residues. The CDR3 nucleotides read TGTGCCAGCACACCCACAAACCCTGGGGCCAACGTCCGGACTTTC. The encoded protein is CASTPTNPGANVRTF.

The V and J genes are TRBV20-1 and TRBJ1-1, with D perhaps matching TRBD1 (6 bases). V shed 2 bases and J shed 1 base, with 8 bases lying between them. Germline V gene sequence: CDR1 DFQATT, CDR2 SNEGSKA (reference sequence). The CDR3 sequence is 13 residues long. The CDR3 DNA reads TGCAGTGCTAGAAACAGGGCGAACACTGAAGCTTTCTTT. Amino acid sequence: CSARNRANTEAFF.

The chain is built from TRBV7-9 and TRBJ1-1; D not resolved. V was shortened by 1 base and J by 0 bases, with 18 bases between the two germline ends. The CDR3 length is 18 residues. CDR1 and CDR2 from the germline V gene are SEHNR and FQNEAQ (reference sequence). The CDR3 region has the DNA TGTGCCAGCAGCTTAGGAGGAATCGGGAGGATAATGAACACTGAAGCTTTCTTT. Its translation: CASSLGGIGRIMNTEAFF.

A word on this clonotype: At one of its ends the junction is not consistent with the germline gene, which may arise from a read error. This sequence joins TRBV4-3 and TRBJ1-3; unclear D gene. Germline CDR1 reads LGHNA; CDR2 reads YSLEER. This CDR3 contains 15 residues. In nucleotides, the CDR3 is TGCGCCAGCAGCCGGATCAGGAGCTCTGGAAACACCAGATATTTT. This encodes CASSRIRSSGNTRYF.

The chain carries TRBV29-1 and TRBJ2-7; TRBD1 aligns across 7 bases. Trimming removed 5 bases from V and 0 bases from J; junction bases left unmatched: 4. The germline gives CDR1 SQVTM, CDR2 ANQGSEA. The CDR3 consists of 13 residues. CDR3 protein: CSVTGENSYEQYF. Here the CDR3 DNA reads TGCAGCGTTACAGGGGAGAACTCCTACGAGCAGTACTTC.

In its sample, this clonotype was seen once. The chain carries TRBV5-1 and TRBJ1-1; D is possibly TRBD1 (5 bases). Trimming stripped 2 bases from V and 5 bases from J, with 13 bases between. The CDR3 is made up of 14 amino acids. Germline V gene lookup returns CDR1 SGHRS and CDR2 YFSETQ. The CDR3 protein is CASSFIGGQTEAFF. CDR3 nucleotides: TGCGCCAGCAGCTTCATCGGGGGTCAAACTGAAGCTTTCTTT.

CDR3 DNA sequence: TGTGCCAGCAGGGTGGAGTGGGACACTGAAGCTTTCTTT. Its translation is CASRVEWDTEAFF. The genes are TRBV12-3 or TRBV12-4 and TRBJ1-1, with D hard to call. The V end was cut by 6 bases, the J end by 3 bases, with 11 bases between. The CDR3 loop spans 13 amino acids.

This chain links TRBV5-1 with TRBJ2-3; 7 positions match TRBD2. Losses at the gene ends were 4 bases for V and 6 bases for J; bases not matched to a gene: 14. The CDR3 sequence is 16 residues long. The germline V gene encodes CDR1 SGHRS and CDR2 YFSETQ. The CDR3 bases are TGCGCCAGCAGCCCGCCCACTAGCGCCCCCCTGGATACGCAGTATTTT. Translating gives CASSPPTSAPLDTQYF.

The rearrangement joins TRBV4-3 to TRBJ1-1, with D perhaps TRBD1 (5 bases). V was cut by 1 base and J by 1 base, with 19 bases left in between. This CDR3 comprises 18 residues. Germline V gene sequence: CDR1 LGHNA, CDR2 YSLEER. CDR3 amino acids: CASSQGFSESGANTEAFF. For the CDR3, the DNA is TGCGCCAGCAGCCAAGGATTTAGTGAGTCCGGGGCGAACACTGAAGCTTTCTTT.

This clonotype was detected a few times. This chain joins TRBV11-3 and TRBJ1-4; D is uncertain. V lost 5 bases, J lost 3 bases, and 10 bases lay in between. Germline V lookup: CDR1 SGHNT, CDR2 YENEEA. The CDR3 contains 14 residues. CDR3 residues: CASSSTRSNEKLFF. CDR3 nucleotides: TGTGCCAGCAGCAGTACGAGATCTAATGAAAAACTGTTTTTT.

The rearrangement uses TRBV12-3 or TRBV12-4 and TRBJ2-7; the D gene is possibly TRBD2 (5 bases). V was clipped by 5 bases and J by 6 bases, with 17 bases between them. This CDR3 spans 14 amino acids. CDR3 bases: TGTGCCAGCAGTAAAGGGATTGGGAGCCTCGAGCAGTACTTC. Translated, it gives CASSKGIGSLEQYF.

The V and J genes are TRBV29-1 and TRBJ2-5; D gene uncertain. Trimming took off 5 bases at V and 5 bases at J, with 12 bases between the two ends. The CDR3 is 12 residues long. Germline assignment: CDR1 SQVTM and CDR2 ANQGSEA. The CDR3 reads CSVWAGVETQYF. CDR3 DNA sequence: TGCAGCGTTTGGGCAGGAGTGGAGACCCAGTACTTC.

This clonotype was observed a few times. The chain has TRBV19 and TRBJ2-3; no clear D. Germline CDR1 LNHDA, CDR2 SQIVND (reference sequence). This CDR3 contains 16 residues. Deletions cut 2 bases from V and 1 base from J, with 13 bases between. In DNA, the CDR3 is TGTGCCAGTAGTATACTCACCGAGCCTCGCACAGATACGCAGTATTTT. Residues: CASSILTEPRTDTQYF.